A selection of T cell receptor beta chains follows, all from one sample in a study of blood T cell repertoires in COVID-19. Using immunoSEQ multiplex PCR, the repertoire was profiled, and TCRdb retains in-frame clones only, with some absent. The sample carries about 80,000 clones, around 69% recorded once. Sequenced material: peripheral blood. These receptors all stem from a man in his 70s with active or convalescent COVID-19. CDR3s include the opening cysteine and the closing phenylalanine or tryptophan. A D gene is named only where the DNA matches it firmly. Size is omitted from some rows. Given values are once, few, many or a class for expanded clones.

abundance,v_gene,d_gene,j_gene,CDR3aa,CDR3nt
-,TRBV28,TRBD1,TRBJ1-5,CASSPLGQGANQPQHF,TGTGCCAGCAGTCCCCTAGGACAGGGAGCAAATCAGCCCCAGCATTTT
once,TRBV3-1/TRBV3-2,-,TRBJ1-3,CASSQVSNTIYF,TGTGCCAGCAGCCAAGTATCAAACACCATATATTTT
few,TRBV6-5,-,TRBJ2-1,CASSYQSDLRSQFF,TGTGCCAGCAGTTACCAATCCGACTTGAGGTCTCAGTTCTTC
-,TRBV7-9,TRBD1,TRBJ2-1,CASSSGQGLEQFF,TGTGCCAGCAGCTCGGGACAGGGGCTTGAGCAGTTCTTC
-,TRBV6-5,-,TRBJ2-7,CASRAGAGLSYEQYF,TGTGCCAGCAGGGCCGGGGCGGGGTTGTCCTACGAGCAGTACTTC
-,TRBV7-9,-,TRBJ1-2,CASSARGLEANYGYTF,TGTGCCAGCAGCGCCCGGGGATTGGAAGCTAACTATGGCTACACCTTC
-,TRBV14,TRBD2,TRBJ2-3,CASSQGTGTRSTDTQYF,TGTGCCAGCAGCCAAGGGACCGGGACTAGGAGCACAGATACGCAGTATTTT
-,TRBV3-1/TRBV3-2,TRBD1,TRBJ1-5,CASSPHPTGSNQPQHF,TGTGCCAGCAGCCCCCACCCGACAGGGAGTAATCAGCCCCAGCATTTT
few,TRBV7-2,-,TRBJ2-3,CASSSGSDTQYF,TGTGCCAGCAGCTCCGGGTCGGATACGCAGTATTTT
-,TRBV6-5,TRBD2,TRBJ2-5,CASTDAGGRETQYF,TGTGCCAGCACCGACGCCGGGGGGAGGGAGACCCAGTACTTC
once,TRBV9,-,TRBJ1-1,CASSAREDTEAFF,TGTGCCAGCAGCGCAAGAGAGGACACTGAAGCTTTCTTT